Listed below are T cell receptor beta chains from one sample, sequenced in a study of Ad26.COV2.S vaccination and SARS-CoV-2 variants. Clones were read by immunoSEQ multiplex PCR, and TCRdb kept only the in-frame ones, dropping some. This sample yields hundreds of thousands of clones, of which roughly nine tenths are seen a single time; around 2.6% belongs to the top ten. This material consisted of peripheral blood, taken in a trial of Ad26.COV2.S vaccine versus placebo. All receptors come from a person between 18 and 60 years old who received the Ad26.COV2.S COVID-19 vaccine or a placebo. The CDR3 runs from the conserved cysteine through the conserved F or W. Fields, in order: D gene, clone size, J gene, V gene, CDR3 protein, CDR3 DNA. The D gene is left open where the match is weak. Clone size appears in some rows only: once, few, many, or a class for an expanded clone.

d_gene: TRBD2; abundance: -; j_gene: TRBJ2-4; v_gene: TRBV19; CDR3aa: CASRGRGGRRNIQYF; CDR3nt: TGTGCCAGTAGAGGCCGGGGGGGCCGGAGAAACATTCAGTACTTC
d_gene: -; abundance: -; j_gene: TRBJ1-6; v_gene: TRBV5-6; CDR3aa: CASSLVGPGISPLHF; CDR3nt: TGTGCCAGCAGCTTGGTAGGGCCTGGCATTTCACCCCTCCACTTT
d_gene: -; abundance: once; j_gene: TRBJ1-4; v_gene: TRBV19; CDR3aa: CASRERGGDRKLFF; CDR3nt: TGTGCCAGTCGGGAAAGGGGGGGCGATAGAAAACTGTTTTTT
d_gene: TRBD1; abundance: -; j_gene: TRBJ1-4; v_gene: TRBV5-1; CDR3aa: CASSSDRARTNEKLFF; CDR3nt: TGCGCCAGCAGCTCGGACAGGGCCAGGACTAATGAAAAACTGTTTTTT
d_gene: -; abundance: -; j_gene: TRBJ2-2; v_gene: TRBV5-4; CDR3aa: CASSLGGVAGTGELFF; CDR3nt: TGTGCCAGCAGCTTGGGGGGGGTAGCTGGCACCGGGGAGCTGTTTTTT
d_gene: -; abundance: -; j_gene: TRBJ1-1; v_gene: TRBV12-3/TRBV12-4; CDR3aa: CASSGDGNTEAFF; CDR3nt: TGTGCCAGCAGTGGGGACGGGAACACTGAAGCTTTCTTT
d_gene: TRBD1; abundance: -; j_gene: TRBJ1-6; v_gene: TRBV27; CDR3aa: CASTLQGPYNSPLHF; CDR3nt: TGTGCCAGCACTCTACAGGGGCCCTATAATTCACCCCTCCACTTT
d_gene: -; abundance: -; j_gene: TRBJ2-5; v_gene: TRBV7-6; CDR3aa: CASSLQETQYF; CDR3nt: TGTGCCAGCAGCTTGCAAGAGACCCAGTACTTC
d_gene: -; abundance: -; j_gene: TRBJ1-1; v_gene: TRBV4-2; CDR3aa: CASSPNPGAVGLVEAFF; CDR3nt: TGTGCCAGCAGCCCGAATCCCGGGGCCGTCGGACTTGTTGAAGCTTTCTTT
d_gene: -; abundance: -; j_gene: TRBJ1-2; v_gene: TRBV7-2; CDR3aa: CASPTWRGADYGYTF; CDR3nt: TGTGCCAGCCCCACCTGGAGGGGGGCCGACTATGGCTACACCTTC
d_gene: TRBD1; abundance: -; j_gene: TRBJ1-1; v_gene: TRBV24-1; CDR3aa: CATSDRTGGNTEAFF; CDR3nt: TGTGCCACCAGTGATAGGACAGGGGGGAACACTGAAGCTTTCTTT
d_gene: TRBD2; abundance: -; j_gene: TRBJ2-1; v_gene: TRBV5-6; CDR3aa: CASSGGLAVYNEQFF; CDR3nt: TGTGCCAGCAGCGGGGGACTAGCTGTCTACAATGAGCAGTTCTTC
d_gene: TRBD1; abundance: -; j_gene: TRBJ2-7; v_gene: TRBV7-6; CDR3aa: CASSLDPGTGPYEQYF; CDR3nt: TGTGCCAGCAGCTTGGACCCCGGGACAGGGCCCTACGAGCAGTACTTC
d_gene: -; abundance: -; j_gene: TRBJ1-1; v_gene: TRBV5-4; CDR3aa: CASSLTDTEAFF; CDR3nt: TGTGCCAGCAGCTTAACGGACACTGAAGCTTTCTTT
d_gene: -; abundance: -; j_gene: TRBJ1-2; v_gene: TRBV7-2; CDR3aa: CASSGQGYGYTF; CDR3nt: TGTGCCAGCAGCGGGCAGGGGTATGGCTACACCTTC
d_gene: TRBD1; abundance: -; j_gene: TRBJ1-1; v_gene: TRBV7-9; CDR3aa: CASSSTWTGTRAEAFF; CDR3nt: TGTGCCAGCAGCTCCACCTGGACAGGAACCAGGGCTGAAGCTTTCTTT
d_gene: -; abundance: -; j_gene: TRBJ1-1; v_gene: TRBV2; CDR3aa: CASTGYRHTEAFF; CDR3nt: TGTGCCAGCACGGGTTACAGGCACACTGAAGCTTTCTTT
d_gene: -; abundance: -; j_gene: TRBJ2-5; v_gene: TRBV5-1; CDR3aa: CASSSQPGRWETQYF; CDR3nt: TGCGCCAGCAGCTCACAACCGGGAAGGTGGGAGACCCAGTACTTC
d_gene: TRBD2; abundance: -; j_gene: TRBJ2-3; v_gene: TRBV7-8; CDR3aa: CASSLVAGVKYF; CDR3nt: TGTGCCAGCAGCTTAGTCGCGGGGGTTAAGTATTTT
d_gene: -; abundance: -; j_gene: TRBJ1-6; v_gene: TRBV7-3; CDR3aa: CASSLERASPLHF; CDR3nt: TGTGCCAGCAGCTTAGAGAGGGCCTCACCCCTCCACTTT
d_gene: TRBD2; abundance: -; j_gene: TRBJ2-3; v_gene: TRBV5-1; CDR3aa: CASSLTAGGTDTQYF; CDR3nt: TGCGCCAGCAGCTTGACGGCGGGAGGTACAGATACGCAGTATTTT
d_gene: -; abundance: -; j_gene: TRBJ1-6; v_gene: TRBV10-3; CDR3aa: CAISDEAIYNSPLHF; CDR3nt: TGTGCCATCAGTGATGAAGCGATCTATAATTCACCCCTCCACTTT
d_gene: -; abundance: -; j_gene: TRBJ2-2; v_gene: TRBV30; CDR3aa: CAWSRVGSGTGELFF; CDR3nt: TGTGCCTGGAGTAGGGTGGGCTCGGGCACCGGGGAGCTGTTTTTT
d_gene: -; abundance: once; j_gene: TRBJ1-4; v_gene: TRBV14; CDR3aa: CASSLRRVNKLFF; CDR3nt: TGTGCCAGCAGCCTCAGGCGGGTGAATAAACTGTTTTTT
d_gene: -; abundance: -; j_gene: TRBJ2-3; v_gene: TRBV3-1/TRBV3-2; CDR3aa: CASSFTSGGGTDTQYF; CDR3nt: TGTGCCAGCAGCTTCACAAGCGGAGGGGGCACAGATACGCAGTATTTT
d_gene: TRBD2; abundance: -; j_gene: TRBJ2-3; v_gene: TRBV7-9; CDR3aa: CASSLDYGLVSDTQYF; CDR3nt: TGTGCCAGCAGCTTAGACTACGGACTAGTATCCGATACGCAGTATTTT
d_gene: TRBD1; abundance: -; j_gene: TRBJ2-7; v_gene: TRBV2; CDR3aa: CASRDRGTSYEQYF; CDR3nt: TGTGCCAGCAGAGACAGGGGGACCTCTTACGAGCAGTACTTC
d_gene: -; abundance: -; j_gene: TRBJ1-4; v_gene: TRBV2; CDR3aa: CATGVWGTNEKLFF; CDR3nt: TGTGCCACCGGGGTCTGGGGGACTAATGAAAAACTGTTTTTT
d_gene: -; abundance: -; j_gene: TRBJ2-1; v_gene: TRBV5-1; CDR3aa: CASSSDPELYNEQFF; CDR3nt: TGCGCCAGCAGCTCGGACCCCGAGTTGTACAATGAGCAGTTCTTC
d_gene: TRBD1; abundance: -; j_gene: TRBJ1-1; v_gene: TRBV2; CDR3aa: CASSEFVGQHTEAFF; CDR3nt: TGTGCCAGCAGTGAGTTTGTGGGACAGCACACTGAAGCTTTCTTT
d_gene: -; abundance: -; j_gene: TRBJ2-3; v_gene: TRBV9; CDR3aa: CASSVGLDTQYF; CDR3nt: TGTGCCAGCAGCGTAGGCCTTGATACGCAGTATTTT
d_gene: -; abundance: -; j_gene: TRBJ1-2; v_gene: TRBV7-9; CDR3aa: CASSPAGLRVHGYTF; CDR3nt: TGTGCCAGCAGCCCGGCGGGGTTAAGGGTTCATGGCTACACCTTC
d_gene: -; abundance: -; j_gene: TRBJ2-7; v_gene: TRBV2; CDR3aa: CASSFTYEQYF; CDR3nt: TGTGCCAGCAGTTTTACATACGAGCAGTACTTC
d_gene: -; abundance: -; j_gene: TRBJ1-4; v_gene: TRBV29-1; CDR3aa: CSVGVTANEKLFF; CDR3nt: TGCAGCGTTGGGGTGACAGCTAATGAAAAACTGTTTTTT
d_gene: -; abundance: -; j_gene: TRBJ2-2; v_gene: TRBV5-1; CDR3aa: CASSLQAANTGELFF; CDR3nt: TGCGCCAGCAGCTTGCAGGCGGCGAACACCGGGGAGCTGTTTTTT
d_gene: -; abundance: -; j_gene: TRBJ2-4; v_gene: TRBV7-2; CDR3aa: CASSFEGLVKNIQYF; CDR3nt: TGTGCCAGCAGCTTCGAGGGGTTAGTCAAAAACATTCAGTACTTC
d_gene: -; abundance: -; j_gene: TRBJ2-3; v_gene: TRBV5-4; CDR3aa: CASSLARTLSTDTQYF; CDR3nt: TGTGCCAGCAGCTTGGCGAGGACGCTCAGCACAGATACGCAGTATTTT
d_gene: -; abundance: -; j_gene: TRBJ2-5; v_gene: TRBV6-5; CDR3aa: CASSSPVRAETQYF; CDR3nt: TGTGCCAGCAGTTCCCCAGTGAGGGCAGAGACCCAGTACTTC
d_gene: -; abundance: -; j_gene: TRBJ2-3; v_gene: TRBV7-2; CDR3aa: CASSSRTLTDTQYF; CDR3nt: TGTGCCAGCAGCTCACGGACCCTAACAGATACGCAGTATTTT
d_gene: TRBD1; abundance: -; j_gene: TRBJ1-2; v_gene: TRBV29-1; CDR3aa: CSVHTGEGKVYGYTF; CDR3nt: TGCAGCGTGCACACAGGGGAAGGGAAAGTGTATGGCTACACCTTC
d_gene: TRBD1; abundance: -; j_gene: TRBJ2-5; v_gene: TRBV24-1; CDR3aa: CATSDPGTDLVETQYF; CDR3nt: TGTGCCACCAGTGACCCTGGGACAGACCTGGTAGAGACCCAGTACTTC
d_gene: -; abundance: -; j_gene: TRBJ2-5; v_gene: TRBV11-3; CDR3aa: CASSLGGSRVETQYF; CDR3nt: TGTGCCAGCAGCTTAGGGGGTTCGCGAGTGGAGACCCAGTACTTC
d_gene: -; abundance: -; j_gene: TRBJ1-5; v_gene: TRBV19; CDR3aa: CASSIYRDGQPQHF; CDR3nt: TGTGCCAGTAGTATCTACAGGGATGGGCAGCCCCAGCATTTT
d_gene: -; abundance: once; j_gene: TRBJ1-5; v_gene: TRBV6-2/TRBV6-3; CDR3aa: CASSFGSSEPQHF; CDR3nt: TGTGCCAGCAGTTTTGGTAGTTCTGAGCCCCAGCATTTT
d_gene: TRBD2; abundance: -; j_gene: TRBJ2-3; v_gene: TRBV2; CDR3aa: CASSDQLAGGADTQYF; CDR3nt: TGTGCCAGCAGTGACCAACTAGCGGGGGGAGCAGATACGCAGTATTTT
d_gene: -; abundance: -; j_gene: TRBJ1-1; v_gene: TRBV9; CDR3aa: CASSVAGGGVTEAFF; CDR3nt: TGTGCCAGCAGCGTAGCGGGGGGAGGGGTCACTGAAGCTTTCTTT
d_gene: -; abundance: -; j_gene: TRBJ1-2; v_gene: TRBV27; CDR3aa: CASSQGRQAYGYTF; CDR3nt: TGTGCCAGCAGCCAAGGAAGACAGGCATATGGCTACACCTTC
d_gene: -; abundance: -; j_gene: TRBJ2-2; v_gene: TRBV5-1; CDR3aa: CASSLNWGPGAGELFF; CDR3nt: TGCGCCAGCAGCTTGAATTGGGGACCAGGGGCCGGGGAGCTGTTTTTT
d_gene: TRBD1; abundance: -; j_gene: TRBJ2-1; v_gene: TRBV6-5; CDR3aa: CASRAGTVSYNEQFF; CDR3nt: TGTGCCAGCAGGGCCGGGACAGTCTCCTACAATGAGCAGTTCTTC
d_gene: -; abundance: once; j_gene: TRBJ2-3; v_gene: TRBV5-1; CDR3aa: CASSLDPGDSDTQYF; CDR3nt: TGCGCCAGCAGCTTGGATCCAGGGGACTCAGATACGCAGTATTTT
d_gene: TRBD2; abundance: -; j_gene: TRBJ2-5; v_gene: TRBV9; CDR3aa: CASSPWEGQETQYF; CDR3nt: TGTGCCAGCAGCCCGTGGGAGGGGCAAGAGACCCAGTACTTC